This passage covers 32 T cell receptor beta chains from one sample sequenced in a study of blood T cell repertoires in COVID-19. Profiled with immunoSEQ multiplex PCR; TCRdb holds only in-frame clones, not every one. The sample yields a few hundred thousand clones, roughly 87% seen once. Sequenced sample: PBMCs or T cells enriched from blood (not recorded which). These receptors came from a man younger than 35 who had recovered from COVID-19.

The chain links TRBV12-3 or TRBV12-4 to TRBJ1-6; D is undetermined. The CDR3 covers 12 residues. V was pared by 3 bases and J by 7 bases, with 4 bases between. The CDR3 loop reads CASSFENSPLHF. As DNA, the CDR3 is TGTGCCAGCAGTTTTGAGAATTCACCCCTCCACTTT.

The rearrangement joins TRBV30 to TRBJ2-7; tentatively, D is TRBD2 (5 bases). V shed 2 bases and J shed 3 bases, with 8 bases lying between them. The germline V gene encodes CDR1 GTSNPN and CDR2 SVGIG (reference sequence). The CDR3 covers 12 residues. The CDR3: CAWSWGDYEQYF. As DNA, the CDR3 is TGTGCCTGGAGTTGGGGAGACTACGAGCAGTACTTC.

V is TRBV9 and J is TRBJ1-1; no definite D call. This CDR3 has 15 residues. The ends were cut back, 3 bases at V and 1 base at J, with 13 bases in the middle. The germline V gene has CDR1 SGDLS and CDR2 YYNGEE. As DNA, the CDR3 is TGTGCCAGCAGCGCCCATGGGTCGGGGAACACTGAAGCTTTCTTT. Its protein is CASSAHGSGNTEAFF.

The chain joins TRBV7-9 to TRBJ2-3; TRBD1 aligns across 9 bases. The CDR3 is 14 amino acids. The V and J ends lost 5 bases and 6 bases, in that order; junction bases with no gene match: 6. The V gene's germline CDR1 is SEHNR and CDR2 FQNEAQ (reference sequence). The chain's CDR3 is CASSETDRGDTQYF. The CDR3 nucleotides read TGTGCCAGCAGCGAAACCGACAGGGGGGATACGCAGTATTTT.

The chain employs TRBV6-5 and TRBJ1-2; 9 nucleotides agree with TRBD1. V dropped 6 bases and J dropped 8; count of bases not matched to a gene: 7. Germline CDR1 is MNHEY and CDR2 is SVGAGI. This CDR3 has 13 amino acids. CDR3 bases: TGTGCCAGCAGCGTCCGGGACAGGGACGGCTACACCTTC. Translating gives CASSVRDRDGYTF.

The chain has TRBV9 and TRBJ1-1; D is unresolved. V lost 7 bases and J lost 6, with 13 bases in between. The CDR3 is 12 residues long. Germline V gene data show CDR1 as SGDLS and CDR2 as YYNGEE. This chain's CDR3 is CASSKSGAEAFF. The DNA of the CDR3 is TGTGCCAGCTCAAAATCCGGGGCTGAAGCTTTCTTT.

The V gene is TRBV27, the J gene TRBJ2-7; D is perhaps TRBD2 (7 bases). Germline CDR1 MNHEY, CDR2 SMNVEV (reference sequence). The CDR3 spans 13 residues. The V end was cut by 4 bases, the J end by 5 bases, with 12 bases between. The CDR3 DNA is TGTGCCAGCAGTTGGGGGGGCGGCAACGAGCAGTACTTC. Encoded protein: CASSWGGGNEQYF.

A remark on this clone: The sample carries other DNA sequences with the same CDR3. V and J are TRBV20-1 and TRBJ2-7; 11 bases align to TRBD2. Germline values: CDR1 DFQATT, CDR2 SNEGSKA (reference sequence). The CDR3 has 15 residues. V shed 3 bases and J 1 base; nucleotides not matched to a gene: 5. Written as DNA, the CDR3 is TGCAGTGCTAGTCTGCTAGCGGGGGGATCCTACGAGCAGTACTTC. It codes for CSASLLAGGSYEQYF.

This chain connects TRBV6-2 or TRBV6-3 to TRBJ2-2; D is uncertain. The CDR3 extends over 11 amino acids. V was cut by 5 bases and J by 5 bases, with 3 bases left in between. CDR1 is MNHEY, CDR2 SVGEGT, per germline. The CDR3 DNA sequence: TGTGCCAGCAGTCATACCGGGGAGCTGTTTTTT. Translating gives CASSHTGELFF.

The CDR3 protein is CASSLRTGESAGELFF. The CDR3 DNA follows: TGCGCCAGCAGCTTGCGGACAGGGGAATCGGCCGGGGAGCTGTTTTTT. The rearrangement uses TRBV5-1 and TRBJ2-2; 9 bases match TRBD1. CDR1 is SGHRS, CDR2 YFSETQ, per germline. This CDR3 comprises 16 residues. The junction had 7 bases not matched to a gene; V was cut back by 1 base and J by 6 bases. Filled out from reference TRBV5-1 and TRBJ2-2, the complete variable domain reads KAGVTQTPRYLIKTRGQQVTLSCSPISGHRSVSWYQQTPGQGLQFLFEYFSETQRNKGNFPGRFSGRQFSNSRSEMNVSTLELGDSALYLCASSLRTGESAGELFFGEGSRLTVL.

The V gene is TRBV5-4, the J gene TRBJ1-3; the D is unclear. The CDR3 loop spans 17 amino acids. CDR1 is SGHNT and CDR2 is YYREEE in the germline V gene (reference sequence). Deletions cut 4 bases from V and 3 bases from J, with 20 bases between. The CDR3 here is CASSPREAGNVGNTIYF. CDR3 in DNA: TGTGCCAGCAGCCCCCGGGAGGCGGGAAACGTTGGAAACACCATATATTTT.

This rearrangement joins TRBV7-2 to TRBJ1-2, with 7 bases aligning to TRBD1. The CDR3 extends over 17 amino acids. CDR1 is SGHTA and CDR2 is FQGNSA in the germline V gene. J gave up 0 bases and V 1 base, and 8 bases lay outside the gene matches. The CDR3 nucleotides read TGTGCCAGCAGCTTAGGCACAGGGGCCCTAGCTAACTATGGCTACACCTTC. It codes for CASSLGTGALANYGYTF.

This sequence joins TRBV4-1 and TRBJ2-7; D gene ambiguous. The germline CDR1 and CDR2 sequences are MGHRA and YSYEKL. CDR3 length: 14 amino acids. V lost 0 bases and J lost 2, with 8 bases in between. CDR3 bases: TGCGCCAGCAGCCAAGACGAGGAAACCTACGAGCAGTACTTC. This codes for CASSQDEETYEQYF.

V is TRBV27 and J is TRBJ2-7, with D possibly TRBD1 on 5 matching bases. This CDR3 has 13 amino acids. Germline-derived CDR1 and CDR2 are MNHEY and SMNVEV (reference sequence). Trimming shortened V by 5 bases and J by 3 bases, and 11 bases separated the two germline ends. The CDR3 loop reads CASSPPGHYEQYF. In DNA form, the CDR3 reads TGTGCCAGCAGTCCCCCAGGGCACTACGAGCAGTACTTC.

The CDR3 region has the DNA TGTGCCAGCAGCGCCCAGGCGGGGTTGGATGAAAAACTGTTTTTT. Its translation is CASSAQAGLDEKLFF. This rearrangement joins TRBV9 to TRBJ1-4; D unclear. Per germline, CDR1 SGDLS and CDR2 YYNGEE. Trimming stripped 3 bases from V and 6 bases from J, with 15 bases between. The CDR3 sequence is 15 residues long.

This chain uses TRBV12-5 with TRBJ1-1, with TRBD1 matching over 8 bases. CDR3 length: 14 residues. The trim removed 5 bases at V and 1 base at J, leaving 3 bases unmatched. Germline V gene lookup returns CDR1 LGHNT and CDR2 FRNRAP. CDR3 nucleotides: TGTGCTAGTGGTCGGACAGGGCCGAACACTGAAGCTTTCTTT. Its protein product is CASGRTGPNTEAFF.

The genes are TRBV9 and TRBJ1-3; possible D gene TRBD1, 5 bases. Trimming took 3 bases from V and 4 from J, leaving 17 bases between them. The germline V gene encodes CDR1 SGDLS and CDR2 YYNGEE. This CDR3 is 16 amino acids long. The DNA for the CDR3 is TGTGCCAGCAGCGCCAACAGGCCTTCAGGGGGAAACACCATATATTTT. It encodes CASSANRPSGGNTIYF.

V usage is TRBV28 and J usage is TRBJ2-1; 11 bases fit TRBD2. Per germline, CDR1 MDHEN and CDR2 SYDVKM. The CDR3 runs to 16 residues. The V gene end was trimmed by 3 bases and the J gene end by 7 bases; junction bases not matched to a gene: 8. The CDR3 DNA reads TGTGCCAGCAGTTTGCCGCTAGCGGGAGGCACGAATGAGCAGTTCTTC. Its protein is CASSLPLAGGTNEQFF.

Only one count was recorded for this clone. V is TRBV28 and J is TRBJ2-3; 9 bases agree with TRBD2. This CDR3 has 14 amino acids. Germline V CDR1 and CDR2: MDHEN, SYDVKM. Trimming at V came to 6 bases and at J to 6 bases, leaving 7 bases not matched to a gene. This CDR3 is CASRLAGDHDTQYF. CDR3 bases: TGTGCCAGCAGGTTAGCGGGAGATCATGATACGCAGTATTTT.

In this sample, this clone turned up once. J is TRBJ1-4 and V is TRBV7-9, with 9 bases fitting TRBD1. This CDR3 is built from 16 residues. The V segment lost 5 bases and the J segment 8 bases; nucleotides outside the gene matches: 12. Germline V gene sequence: CDR1 SEHNR, CDR2 FQNEAQ (reference sequence). CDR3 loop: CASSPDRGVAREKLFF. The CDR3 bases are TGTGCCAGCAGCCCGGACAGGGGAGTCGCCAGGGAAAAACTGTTTTTT.

The chain has TRBV5-1 and TRBJ1-6; D is perhaps TRBD1 (6 bases). The CDR3 covers 16 residues. Germline assignment: CDR1 SGHRS and CDR2 YFSETQ. Trimming removed 5 bases at V and 7 bases at J, with 19 bases between. The CDR3 sequence is CASRAGQPIANSPLHF. CDR3 sequence (DNA): TGCGCCAGCAGGGCAGGACAGCCAATTGCGAATTCACCCCTCCACTTT.

This chain uses TRBV7-2 with TRBJ1-2; TRBD1 might be the D (5 bases). CDR1 SGHTA and CDR2 FQGNSA come from the germline V gene. This CDR3 comprises 14 residues. V gave up 0 bases and J gave up 3 bases, with 8 bases separating them. DNA for the CDR3: TGTGCCAGCAGCTTAGCACAGGCAGACTATGGCTACACCTTC. Protein sequence: CASSLAQADYGYTF.

V usage is TRBV7-2 and J usage is TRBJ1-6, with D maybe TRBD1 (5 bases). The germline gives CDR1 SGHTA, CDR2 FQGNSA. Trimming removed 5 bases from V and 1 base from J, with 12 bases in between. The CDR3 totals 16 residues. The CDR3 nucleotides are TGTGCCAGCAGCCTGGGGGGTCCTTCCTATAATTCACCCCTCCACTTT. It translates to CASSLGGPSYNSPLHF.

A single count supports this clone. In nucleotides, the CDR3 is TGCGCCAGCAGTGAAGGGGGCTTAAACACCATATATTTT. It translates to CASSEGGLNTIYF. The J gene is TRBJ1-3, the V gene TRBV10-2; TRBD1 matches at 7 bases. The CDR3 sequence is 13 residues long. The germline V gene has CDR1 WSHSY and CDR2 SAAADI. The ends lost 3 bases at V and 6 bases at J; junction bases unmatched: 2.

The chain combines TRBV9 with TRBJ1-1; tentative D call: TRBD1 (5 bases). V was shortened by 2 bases and J by 11 bases, with 13 bases between the two germline ends. The CDR3 consists of 12 residues. From germline, CDR1 is SGDLS and CDR2 YYNGEE. The CDR3 loop reads CASSVGGGEAFF. CDR3 coding DNA: TGTGCCAGCAGCGTCGGCGGGGGGGAGGCTTTCTTT.

A few counts support this clone. The chain joins TRBV2 to TRBJ1-2, with 8 bases aligning to TRBD1. The CDR3 loop spans 14 amino acids. V lost 11 bases, J lost 0 bases, and 8 bases stayed unmatched. Germline CDR1 SNHLY, CDR2 FYNNEI. This CDR3 reads CAGPRGQPNYGYTF. CDR3 DNA: TGTGCCGGACCCAGGGGGCAGCCTAACTATGGCTACACCTTC.

This chain links TRBV11-2 with TRBJ2-7; a possible D gene is TRBD1 (6 bases). From germline, CDR1 is SGHAT and CDR2 FQNNGV. The CDR3 is 13 amino acids. With 1 base removed from V and 7 bases from J, the gap between germline ends came to 11 bases. The CDR3 nucleotides read TGTGCCAGCAGCTTAGCCAGGGGATGGGAGCAGTACTTC. Protein product: CASSLARGWEQYF.

The count of this clone is one. V gene TRBV3-1 (or the pseudogene TRBV3-2) combines with J gene TRBJ1-2, with D perhaps TRBD1 (5 bases). V lost 7 bases, J lost 0 bases, and 15 bases lay in between. CDR3 length: 15 amino acids. Germline CDR1 is LGHDT and CDR2 is YNNKEL (reference sequence). The CDR3, as DNA: TGTGCCAGCAAGGACAACGCCCACCCTAACTATGGCTACACCTTC. As protein: CASKDNAHPNYGYTF.

The V and J genes are TRBV28 and TRBJ2-1, with 7 bases identical to TRBD2. The CDR3 has 15 amino acids. J was trimmed by 8 bases and V by 6 bases; bases with no gene match: 13. Germline-derived CDR1 and CDR2 are MDHEN and SYDVKM. CDR3 in amino acids: CASSHARTSAYEQFF. CDR3 bases: TGTGCCAGCAGCCACGCGCGGACTAGTGCCTATGAGCAGTTCTTC.

This chain links TRBV7-2 with TRBJ2-5; 10 bases match TRBD2. From germline, CDR1 is SGHTA and CDR2 FQGNSA. Trimming cost V 2 bases and J 13 bases; bases outside gene matches: 10. The CDR3 contains 14 residues. The DNA of the CDR3 is TGTGCCAGCAGCTTATCCGGGACTAGCGAGAAACGGTACTTC. Amino acid sequence: CASSLSGTSEKRYF.

V and J are TRBV9 and TRBJ2-5; 9 positions match TRBD2. V shed 0 bases and J 5 bases; nucleotides not matched to a gene: 5. This CDR3 comprises 15 residues. Germline V gene lookup returns CDR1 SGDLS and CDR2 YYNGEE. Here the CDR3 reads CASSVGSGGFETQYF. DNA for the CDR3: TGTGCCAGCAGCGTAGGTAGCGGGGGTTTTGAGACCCAGTACTTC.

The chain carries TRBV5-4 and TRBJ2-1; 13 nucleotides match TRBD2. V lost 4 bases and J lost 1; bases outside the gene matches: 5. Germline V gives CDR1 SGHNT, CDR2 YYREEE (reference sequence). The CDR3 covers 17 residues. Here the CDR3 reads CASSKGTSGTSYNEQFF. CDR3 nucleotide sequence: TGTGCCAGCAGCAAAGGGACTAGCGGGACTTCCTACAATGAGCAGTTCTTC.